Shown below are 10 T cell receptor beta chains from a single sample sequenced in a study of blood T cell repertoires in COVID-19. The table came from immunoSEQ multiplex PCR; TCRdb's copy has only in-frame clones and leaves some out. The sample lists around 190,000 clones; approximately 90% were seen once. Specimen: peripheral blood. Receptors originate from a man aged 50 or older with COVID-19, enrolled during active disease.

The chain joins TRBV7-8 to TRBJ2-7; TRBD2 matches 10 bases. The CDR3 runs 14 residues. V shed 5 bases and J 4 bases; nucleotides not matched to a gene: 5. Germline V gives CDR1 SGHVS, CDR2 FQNEAQ. CDR3 nucleotides: TGTGCCAGCAGCAGAGGACTAGCGGAATACGAGCAGTACTTC. It encodes CASSRGLAEYEQYF.

The J gene is TRBJ2-7, the V gene TRBV9, with D tentatively TRBD2 (5 bases). V lost 4 bases to trimming and J lost 2 bases, with 13 bases between them. The germline CDR1 and CDR2 sequences are SGDLS and YYNGEE. This CDR3 contains 14 residues. The chain's CDR3 is CASSPSTITYEQYF. Here the CDR3 DNA reads TGTGCCAGCAGCCCATCGACTATAACCTACGAGCAGTACTTC.

The chain is built from TRBV6-5 and TRBJ1-2; D call uncertain. This CDR3 spans 13 amino acids. Deletions cut 8 bases from V and 4 bases from J, with 14 bases between. The V gene's germline CDR1 is MNHEY and CDR2 SVGAGI. Here the CDR3 reads CASGTGMGYGYTF. CDR3 sequence (DNA): TGTGCCAGCGGAACCGGGATGGGCTATGGCTACACCTTC.

The V and J genes are TRBV19 and TRBJ2-5; TRBD2 is a possible D gene (6 bases). Germline values: CDR1 LNHDA, CDR2 SQIVND (reference sequence). The CDR3 covers 14 residues. V gave up 6 bases and J gave up 2 bases, with 13 bases separating them. The CDR3 reads CASSPLGLQETQYF. In DNA, the CDR3 is TGTGCCAGTAGCCCCCTGGGACTTCAAGAGACCCAGTACTTC.

V and J are TRBV5-1 and TRBJ1-2, with 9 bases matching TRBD1. The trim removed 2 bases at V and 6 bases at J, leaving 5 bases unmatched. This CDR3 is 14 amino acids long. CDR1 and CDR2 (germline): SGHRS, YFSETQ. CDR3 loop: CASSLQGAGDGYTF. CDR3 sequence (DNA): TGCGCCAGCAGCTTACAGGGGGCCGGGGATGGCTACACCTTC.

This clone was detected once. In nucleotides, the CDR3 is TGTGCCAGTGGAGGGACAGCTGGTGGCTACACCTTC. Protein product: CASGGTAGGYTF. The rearrangement links TRBV25-1 to TRBJ1-2; TRBD1 agrees at 7 bases. This CDR3 spans 12 amino acids. Germline-derived CDR1 and CDR2 are MGHDK and SYGVNS. Trimming removed 9 bases from V and 7 bases from J; junction bases left unmatched: 8.

This clone appeared a single time. The rearrangement joins TRBV5-7 to TRBJ2-7; TRBD2 is a possible D gene (7 bases). TRBV5-7 is flagged as an ORF with uncertain function. V lost 5 bases to trimming and J lost 2 bases, with 14 bases between them. CDR3 length: 14 residues. The CDR3 is CASRRGGPTYEQYF. Written as DNA, the CDR3 is TGTGCCAGCAGGCGCGGGGGCCCGACCTACGAGCAGTACTTC.

This rearrangement joins TRBV6-5 to TRBJ1-2; TRBD1 is a possible D gene (6 bases). V was trimmed by 5 bases and J by 6 bases, leaving 13 bases between them. This CDR3 region has 13 residues. Germline CDR1 reads MNHEY; CDR2 reads SVGAGI. In DNA, the CDR3 is TGTGCCAGCAGTCTCCGGGACACGGATGGCTACACCTTC. It specifies CASSLRDTDGYTF.

The V and J genes are TRBV19 and TRBJ1-1; no clear D gene. V lost 2 bases and J lost 8, with 12 bases in between. This CDR3 has 13 residues. Germline values: CDR1 LNHDA, CDR2 SQIVND (reference sequence). The CDR3 is CASSIMRAEEAFF. In DNA form, the CDR3 reads TGTGCCAGTAGTATAATGAGGGCAGAAGAAGCTTTCTTT.

This sequence joins TRBV10-1 and TRBJ2-5; 9 bases agree with TRBD2. The V and J ends lost 6 bases and 0 bases, in that order; junction bases with no gene match: 2. This CDR3 is 14 amino acids long. Germline V gene data show CDR1 as WNHNN and CDR2 as SYGVQD (reference sequence). This chain's CDR3 is CASSASGDQETQYF. For the CDR3, the DNA is TGCGCCAGCAGCGCTAGCGGGGACCAAGAGACCCAGTACTTC.